This T cell receptor (beta chain) was recovered during a study of T cells in women clearing cervical HPV infection. Overall study context: Controls gave blood once infection was undetectable; cases at lesion identification.

Remarks on this clone: The antigen is not known. The read terminates 3 residues before the CDR3 end, so the remaining end is supplied by the germline J gene.

Repertoires were generated with immunoSEQ multiplex PCR, while TCRdb's copy carries only in-frame clones and drops some. The repertoire table contains approximately 41,000 clones. CDR1 is MNHNS and CDR2 is SASEGT in the germline V gene. CDR3 length: 14 residues. The ends were cut back, 4 bases at V and 2 bases at J, with 12 bases in the middle. Notes on the study in general: Controls had more TRBV6-7 (0.16%) than cases (roughly 0.11%).

The receptor comes from a woman between 18 and 69 years old with a cervical HPV16 infection that either progressed to CIN3+ or cleared (not recorded which). Sample: blood buffy coat. The rearrangement joins TRBV6-1 to TRBJ2-7, with D possibly called TRBD1 or TRBD2 (6 bases each). The CDR3 loop is CASSVYREAYEQYF. The DNA read from the CDR3 is TGTGCCAGCAGTGTATACAGGGAGGCCTACGAG.